This T cell receptor beta chain was obtained from a study of T cells after somatic rescue of genetic block. Sequencing used immunoSEQ multiplex PCR; TCRdb keeps in-frame clones, though not all of them. This table has tens of thousands of clones, 85% to 95% appearing once. Germline CDR1 reads MGHRA; CDR2 reads YSYEKL. Trimming took 0 bases from V and 3 from J; bases not matched to a gene: 8. This CDR3 spans 16 amino acids. This chain joins TRBV4-1 and TRBJ2-7; 7 bases align to TRBD1. This clonotype was sampled from a man in his forties. The sequencing sample was made of peripheral blood mononuclear cells (PBMCs). The CDR3 nucleotides are TGCGCCAGCAGCCAAGATGGCGGACAGGTCTTCTACGAGCAGTACTTC. Translating gives CASSQDGGQVFYEQYF.